The 18 T cell receptor beta chains given below trace back to one sample, sequenced in a study of blood T cell repertoires in COVID-19. Measured with immunoSEQ multiplex PCR; TCRdb has only the in-frame clones, and not every one. The sample yields fewer than 200,000 clones, roughly 79% seen once. The material sequenced was peripheral blood. All receptors derive from a woman older than 75 with COVID-19, enrolled during active disease.

J is TRBJ1-1 and V is TRBV2, with D possibly being TRBD1 (6 bases). There are 14 residues in the CDR3. The germline V gene encodes CDR1 SNHLY and CDR2 FYNNEI. Deletions cut 6 bases from V and 3 bases from J, with 14 bases between. CDR3 in DNA: TGTGCCAGCAGCACACAGGGATACGACACTGAAGCTTTCTTT. It yields the protein CASSTQGYDTEAFF.

This clone was counted many times. The CDR3 DNA follows: TGTGCCATCAGTGAGGAGGTCGGCAATCAGCCCCAGCATTTT. This gives the protein CAISEEVGNQPQHF. This chain joins TRBV10-3 and TRBJ1-5; D call uncertain. V gave up 2 bases and J gave up 2 bases, with 7 bases separating them. Germline CDR1 and CDR2: ENHRY and SYGVKD. The CDR3 has 14 amino acids.

This chain joins TRBV7-2 and TRBJ2-7; TRBD2 agrees at 7 bases. V lost 0 bases and J lost 3; bases outside the gene matches: 2. Germline V gene sequence: CDR1 SGHTA, CDR2 FQGNSA. This CDR3 comprises 14 residues. This CDR3 is CASSLAAGDYEQYF. CDR3 bases: TGTGCCAGCAGCTTAGCGGCGGGGGACTACGAGCAGTACTTC.

V usage is TRBV7-9 and J usage is TRBJ2-5; the match to TRBD1 covers 8 bases. Germline CDR1 reads SEHNR; CDR2 reads FQNEAQ (reference sequence). This CDR3 contains 15 residues. V lost 1 base to trimming and J lost 5 bases; unmatched junction nucleotides: 6. The CDR3 loop is CASSLGRQGRETQYF. Here the CDR3 DNA reads TGTGCCAGCAGCTTAGGGCGACAGGGGCGCGAGACCCAGTACTTC.

The CDR3 DNA follows: TGTGCCAGCAGTACCGAAAAGCGGGGGTGGGTGGAGACCCAGTACTTC. It translates to CASSTEKRGWVETQYF. The gene calls are TRBV6-2 or TRBV6-3 and TRBJ2-5, with 8 bases identical to TRBD2. J lost 5 bases, V lost 5 bases, and 13 bases had no gene match. CDR1 MNHEY and CDR2 SVGEGT come from the germline V gene. The CDR3 loop spans 16 amino acids.

Here the CDR3 DNA reads TGTGCCAGCATGTGGCGGCGGGACACTGAAGCTTTCTTT. It specifies CASMWRRDTEAFF. The V and J genes are TRBV12-3 or TRBV12-4 and TRBJ1-1; unclear D gene. CDR3 length: 13 amino acids. V was trimmed by 7 bases and J by 3 bases, leaving 12 bases between them.

Notes on this clone: Germline and junction disagree at one end, which may indicate a read error. V is TRBV14 and J is TRBJ2-7, with a weak D call TRBD2 (6 bases). The length of the CDR3 is 13 residues. Per the germline V gene, CDR1 is SGHDN and CDR2 is FVKESK. CDR3: CASSQEGAATGDF. CDR3 nucleotides: TGTGCCAGCAGCCAAGAAGGGGCGGCCACGGGGGATTTC.

This clone has more than one count but fewer than ten. V is TRBV7-9 and J is TRBJ1-1; TRBD1 agrees at 8 bases. CDR1 SEHNR and CDR2 FQNEAQ come from the germline V gene (reference sequence). CDR3 length: 17 amino acids. The V segment lost 1 base and the J segment 1 base; nucleotides outside the gene matches: 8. This chain's CDR3 is CASSLEGTGGWNTEAFF. The CDR3 nucleotides read TGTGCCAGCAGCTTAGAAGGCACAGGGGGTTGGAACACTGAAGCTTTCTTT.

J is TRBJ1-5 and V is TRBV25-1; perhaps TRBD1 as D (6 bases). The CDR3 contains 14 residues. Trimming took 3 bases from V and 5 from J, leaving 11 bases between them. CDR1 MGHDK and CDR2 SYGVNS come from the germline V gene. The CDR3 region is CASSEGGGHQPQHF. CDR3 nucleotides: TGTGCCAGCAGTGAGGGCGGGGGCCATCAGCCCCAGCATTTT.

The J gene is TRBJ1-1, the V gene TRBV6-1; TRBD1 aligns across 7 bases. V trimming: 1 base; J trimming: 3 bases; junction bases outside the gene matches: 8. Germline V gives CDR1 MNHNS, CDR2 SASEGT. The CDR3 is 16 amino acids. The CDR3 nucleotides are TGTGCCAGCAGTGAAGTCGTAGAGGGGGCGCACACTGAAGCTTTCTTT. This translates into CASSEVVEGAHTEAFF.

The rearrangement links TRBV27 to TRBJ2-3, with D tentatively TRBD2 (6 bases). There are 15 residues in the CDR3. The V end lost 2 bases, the J end lost 0 bases, and 9 bases lay between the germline ends. Per the germline V gene, CDR1 is MNHEY and CDR2 is SMNVEV (reference sequence). In nucleotides, the CDR3 is TGTGCCAGCAGTTTAGGAGGGACCAGCACAGATACGCAGTATTTT. The encoded protein is CASSLGGTSTDTQYF.

V and J are TRBV12-5 and TRBJ1-1, with D unresolved. The germline gives CDR1 LGHNT, CDR2 FRNRAP. The V and J ends lost 0 bases and 8 bases respectively, with 19 bases between them. This CDR3 is 16 amino acids long. As DNA, the CDR3 is TGTGCTAGTGGTTTGGTTAGTTTTGGGCAGAGCACCGAAGCTTTCTTT. Protein product: CASGLVSFGQSTEAFF.

CDR3: CASSPNPGGAGQPQHF. In DNA form, the CDR3 reads TGTGCCAGCTCACCTAATCCGGGGGGCGCAGGACAGCCCCAGCATTTT. V and J are TRBV18 and TRBJ1-5; tentative D call: TRBD1 (6 bases). This CDR3 region has 16 residues. V lost 3 bases and J lost 7, with 19 bases in between. Per germline, CDR1 KGHSH and CDR2 LQKENI.

This chain links TRBV27 with TRBJ1-5, with a weak D call TRBD1 (5 bases). Trimming took 0 bases from V and 6 from J, leaving 9 bases between them. This CDR3 contains 14 residues. Looked up from germline, CDR1 is MNHEY and CDR2 is SMNVEV (reference sequence). The CDR3 is CASSLSAGTQPQHF. The CDR3 coding sequence is TGTGCCAGCAGTTTATCAGCGGGGACTCAGCCCCAGCATTTT.

This chain joins TRBV12-3 or TRBV12-4 and TRBJ2-3, with D unclear. With 6 bases removed from V and 7 bases from J, the gap between germline ends came to 11 bases. CDR3 length: 12 residues. The CDR3 nucleotides read TGTGCCAGCAGCAATACACGATATACGCAGTATTTT. This translates into CASSNTRYTQYF.

The chain employs TRBV2 and TRBJ2-1; perhaps TRBD2 as D (5 bases). The V gene lost 7 bases and the J gene lost 1 base, with 8 bases spanning the gap. CDR1 is SNHLY and CDR2 is FYNNEI in the germline V gene. This CDR3 comprises 13 residues. The CDR3 DNA reads as TGTGCCAGCATTGGGGAGTCCTACAATGAGCAGTTCTTC. It codes for CASIGESYNEQFF.

This chain uses TRBV5-4 with TRBJ2-1; 8 bases agree with TRBD2. J lost 3 bases, V lost 5 bases, and 7 bases had no gene match. CDR1 SGHNT and CDR2 YYREEE come from the germline V gene (reference sequence). The CDR3 has 15 residues. The DNA of the CDR3 is TGTGCCAGCAGTCCAGCTAGCGGGTTCTACAATGAGCAGTTCTTC. Translated, it gives CASSPASGFYNEQFF.

This clone was observed a handful of times. The chain combines TRBV7-9 with TRBJ1-2, with D uncertain. The germline gives CDR1 SEHNR, CDR2 FQNEAQ (reference sequence). The CDR3 sequence is 14 residues long. Trimming took off 2 bases at V and 4 bases at J, with 11 bases between the two ends. This CDR3 reads CASSLTQETYGYTF. In DNA form, the CDR3 reads TGTGCCAGCAGCTTAACCCAGGAAACCTATGGCTACACCTTC. Variable domain in full (rest from reference TRBV7-9 and TRBJ1-2): DTGVSQNPRHKITKRGQNVTFRCDPISEHNRLYWYRQTLGQGPEFLTYFQNEAQLEKSRLLSDRFSAERPKGSFSTLEIQRTEQGDSAMYLCASSLTQETYGYTFGSGTRLTVV.